This T cell receptor beta chain was recorded in a study of shared clonotypes between healthy human individuals. Study results and caveats: With four donors compared, around 5.4% of naive CD4 clonotypes were shared. Relative to their counterparts shared across all four donors, non-shared clonotypes exhibited diminished generation probabilities.

Notes on this clone: Its antigen is as yet unknown.

Assay used: immunoSEQ multiplex PCR; TCRdb lists only in-frame clones, some missing. The data hold around 2,000,000 clones, with over 85% observed a single time. Recent vaccinations or acute infections were absent in the healthy HIV-negative adult donors. Germline V gene data show CDR1 as MNHEY and CDR2 as SMNVEV (reference sequence). The J segment lost 2 bases and the V segment lost 5 bases, leaving 11 bases of the junction unmatched. The CDR3 totals 16 residues. The chain couples TRBV27 to TRBJ2-7, with 8 bases lining up with TRBD2. This clonotype originated in a young man in good health. Sequenced input: naive CD4+ T cells sorted from blood. This sample's subset: CD45RA+ positively selected. CDR3 region: CASSPSGGDLTYEQYF. CDR3 DNA sequence: TGTGCCAGCAGTCCCAGCGGGGGCGACTTAACCTACGAGCAGTACTTC.